This T cell receptor (beta chain) was captured in a study of monozygotic twins with inflammatory bowel disease. This CDR3 comprises 17 residues. In germline, CDR1 is SGHAT, CDR2 FQNNGV. TCRdb re-called the 5' RACE reads and gives one entry per CDR3 protein, without DNA. The sample table sets out about 420,000 distinct CDR3 sequences. Sequences were obtained from blood. The gene calls are TRBV11-2 and TRBJ2-1; without DNA, the TCRdb call of TRBD2 cannot be checked. This receptor was obtained from a human donor with ulcerative colitis or Crohn's disease, or a healthy co-twin of an affected twin (not recorded which). The CDR3 sequence: CASSPRSGVSSYNEQFF.